These T cell receptor beta chains were read from a single sample in a study of blood T cell repertoires in COVID-19. Libraries were prepared by immunoSEQ multiplex PCR; TCRdb keeps only in-frame clonotypes and omits some of them. The table has around 93,000 clones, 90% seen once; the top ten hold 6.5% to 8.5%. The sample taken for sequencing was peripheral blood. The receptor source for this set is a man aged 18 to 30 with COVID-19, enrolled during active disease. Both conserved end residues are part of each CDR3. D genes are given only for firm matches. Not every row has a clone size; where given, it reads once, few, many or a size class.

size	V	J	D	CDR3	DNA
once	TRBV19	TRBJ2-7	NA	CASSTLPGQGYEQYF	TGTGCCAGTAGTACCCTCCCGGGACAAGGCTACGAGCAGTACTTC
NA	TRBV19	TRBJ2-5	TRBD1	CASSYTGVQETQYF	TGTGCCAGTAGCTATACAGGGGTCCAAGAGACCCAGTACTTC
NA	TRBV9	TRBJ2-2	TRBD1	CASSVGDRSRGTGELFF	TGTGCCAGCAGCGTAGGGGACAGATCCCGTGGCACCGGGGAGCTGTTTTTT
NA	TRBV27	TRBJ1-6	TRBD1	CASSLGGTVPNSPLHF	TGTGCCAGCAGTTTAGGAGGGACAGTCCCTAATTCACCCCTCCACTTT
NA	TRBV4-1	TRBJ2-7	TRBD1	CASSQAPGGDEQYF	TGCGCCAGCAGCCAAGCTCCAGGGGGCGACGAGCAGTACTTC
NA	TRBV7-2	TRBJ2-7	TRBD1	CASSLQGASIYEQYF	TGTGCCAGCAGCTTACAGGGGGCTAGTATCTACGAGCAGTACTTC
once	TRBV27	TRBJ2-7	NA	CASNDKEVLFYEQYF	TGTGCCAGCAATGATAAAGAGGTCCTTTTTTACGAGCAGTACTTC
few	TRBV4-1	TRBJ2-7	NA	CASSQERDSSYEQYF	TGCGCCAGCAGCCAAGAGCGAGACAGCTCCTACGAGCAGTACTTC
NA	TRBV18	TRBJ1-4	NA	CASSPRRGQSEKLFF	TGTGCCAGCTCACCAAGGCGGGGGCAGAGTGAAAAACTGTTTTTT
NA	TRBV9	TRBJ2-7	NA	CASSSTDNLNYEQYF	TGTGCCAGCAGCTCAACAGACAACCTAAACTACGAGCAGTACTTC
NA	TRBV5-4	TRBJ2-2	TRBD1	CASRGQGHTGELFF	TGTGCCAGCAGGGGACAGGGCCACACCGGGGAGCTGTTTTTT
NA	TRBV13	TRBJ2-2	NA	CASSLSVGGRNTGELFF	TGTGCCAGCAGCTTGTCGGTCGGGGGAAGAAACACCGGGGAGCTGTTTTTT
NA	TRBV29-1	TRBJ2-7	NA	CSVAMSSYEQYF	TGCAGCGTTGCTATGAGCTCCTACGAGCAGTACTTC
few	TRBV28	TRBJ2-3	NA	CATCRRTVRTDTQYF	TGTGCCACCTGCCGTAGGACAGTCCGCACAGATACGCAGTATTTT
NA	TRBV30	TRBJ1-2	TRBD1	CAWSVTGIDRGYTF	TGTGCCTGGAGTGTGACAGGGATTGATCGTGGCTACACCTTC
NA	TRBV29-1	TRBJ2-1	NA	CVGGDNEQFF	TGCGTTGGAGGGGACAATGAGCAGTTCTTC
NA	TRBV19	TRBJ2-1	NA	CASSTPGVAHSYNEQFF	TGTGCCAGTAGTACGCCCGGGGTAGCGCACTCCTACAATGAGCAGTTCTTC
NA	TRBV27	TRBJ2-2	TRBD1	CASRTGPTNTGELFF	TGTGCCAGCAGGACAGGGCCAACGAACACCGGGGAGCTGTTTTTT
NA	TRBV19	TRBJ2-1	NA	CASSTAGDPLMGNEQFF	TGTGCCAGTAGTACGGCCGGGGATCCCCTCATGGGCAATGAGCAGTTCTTC
NA	TRBV30	TRBJ2-5	NA	CAWDRAPTEETQYF	TGTGCCTGGGACCGGGCCCCGACAGAAGAGACCCAGTACTTC
NA	TRBV5-5	TRBJ2-2	NA	CASSLVDTGELFF	TGTGCCAGCAGCTTGGTAGATACCGGGGAGCTGTTTTTT
NA	TRBV28	TRBJ2-7	NA	CATTLEGAPYEQYF	TGTGCCACGACCCTGGAGGGGGCCCCCTACGAGCAGTACTTC
few	TRBV4-3	TRBJ1-1	TRBD1	CASSQELTGGRAFF	TGCGCCAGCAGCCAAGAGCTTACAGGGGGTAGAGCTTTCTTT
NA	TRBV19	TRBJ2-3	NA	CASSDVRGTDTQYF	TGTGCCAGTAGCGATGTCAGGGGCACAGATACGCAGTATTTT
NA	TRBV7-6	TRBJ1-1	NA	CASSRRGAMNTEAFF	TGTGCCAGCAGCCGACGGGGAGCCATGAACACTGAAGCTTTCTTT
NA	TRBV10-3	TRBJ1-4	NA	CAIRGGGTNEKLLF	TGTGCCATCAGAGGGGGTGGAACTAATGAAAAACTGCTTTTT
NA	TRBV7-2	TRBJ1-6	NA	CASRPDKRYNSPLHF	TGTGCCAGCAGACCAGACAAACGTTATAATTCACCCCTCCACTTT
NA	TRBV4-3	TRBJ2-1	TRBD2	CASSQWALLAGGYNEQFF	TGCGCCAGCAGCCAATGGGCCCTATTAGCGGGAGGTTACAATGAGCAGTTCTTC
NA	TRBV15	TRBJ2-7	NA	CATSRDRGLSYEQYF	TGTGCCACCAGCAGAGACAGGGGCCTCTCCTACGAGCAGTACTTC
NA	TRBV28	TRBJ2-2	NA	CASSSLQGNTGELFF	TGTGCCAGCAGCTCCCTACAGGGGAACACCGGGGAGCTGTTTTTT
NA	TRBV10-3	TRBJ2-7	TRBD1	CAIRGTVVPYEQYF	TGTGCCATCAGGGGGACAGTGGTCCCCTACGAGCAGTACTTC
NA	TRBV28	TRBJ1-2	NA	CASSLLLSVNGYTF	TGTGCCAGCAGTTTATTGCTCTCGGTGAATGGCTACACCTTC
NA	TRBV11-2	TRBJ2-7	NA	CASSRDSLGSHEQYF	TGTGCCAGCAGCCGCGATTCTCTCGGGTCTCACGAGCAGTACTTC
NA	TRBV28	TRBJ2-6	NA	CASSTQGSGANVLTF	TGTGCCAGCAGTACTCAGGGGTCTGGGGCCAACGTCCTGACTTTC
NA	TRBV18	TRBJ2-7	TRBD2	CASSPGLAGVGEQYF	TGTGCCAGCTCACCGGGACTAGCGGGAGTGGGGGAGCAGTACTTC
NA	TRBV7-9	TRBJ1-2	NA	CASSPNRVGFGDYGYTF	TGTGCCAGCAGCCCCAACCGAGTCGGGTTTGGTGACTATGGCTACACCTTC
NA	TRBV15	TRBJ1-1	TRBD1	CATSYNRGTEAFF	TGTGCCACCAGCTATAACAGGGGCACTGAAGCTTTCTTT
NA	TRBV2	TRBJ2-7	NA	CASSERRVDHEQYF	TGTGCCAGCAGTGAACGCAGGGTAGACCACGAGCAGTACTTC
NA	TRBV30	TRBJ2-5	TRBD1	CASLADRQETQYF	TGTGCTTCCCTCGCGGACAGGCAAGAGACCCAGTACTTC
once	TRBV11-2	TRBJ2-2	NA	CASSLEGARITGELFF	TGTGCCAGCAGCTTAGAGGGGGCGCGGATCACCGGGGAGCTGTTTTTT